The sequence of this T cell receptor (beta chain) was determined in a study of T cells after yellow fever vaccination. Study summary: The SMART-Seq v4 Ultra Low Input method served to prepare the low-cell-number fractions.

TCRdb ran MiXCR on the 5' RACE reads and lists one entry per CDR3 protein. Among roughly 320,000 distinct CDR3 sequences listed, around 11% were seen once. This clonotype was detected many times. The V end lost 0 bases, the J end lost 2 bases, and 6 bases lay between the germline ends. The CDR3 runs to 14 residues. CDR1 and CDR2 from the germline V gene are SGHRS and YFSETQ. This receptor was taken from a man younger than 35 who received the YFV17D yellow fever vaccine. Specimen: CD4+ T cells sorted from PBMCs, collected 45 days after the yellow fever booster vaccination. This chain joins TRBV5-1 and TRBJ1-3; D is unclear. The CDR3, as DNA: TGCGCCAGCAGCTTGGAGGCAGCTGGAAACACCATATATTTT. Its translation is CASSLEAAGNTIYF.